The 7 T cell receptor beta chains in this list originate from one sample, sequenced in a study of beta chain features in type 1 diabetes. Sequenced material consisted of expressed TCRB transcripts (all of the isolated RNA was reverse transcribed). Assay: immunoSEQ multiplex PCR; the TCRdb copy retains only in-frame clones and omits some. In the table there are about 140,000 clones, roughly 7.2% of which are singletons. Material: central memory CD4+ T cells from blood. The receptors here all came from a woman aged 25-40 years in good health.

V usage is TRBV28 and J usage is TRBJ1-5; D is undetermined. Trimming took off 2 bases at V and 2 bases at J, with 16 bases between the two ends. Germline values: CDR1 MDHEN, CDR2 SYDVKM. CDR3 size: 17 residues. The CDR3 sequence: CASSLIRTDGGNQPQHF. The CDR3 DNA is TGTGCCAGCAGTTTAATCCGGACGGACGGGGGCAATCAGCCCCAGCATTTT. The whole variable domain, remainder taken from reference TRBV28 and TRBJ1-5, is DVKVTQSSRYLVKRTGEKVFLECVQDMDHENMFWYRQDPGLGLRLIYFSYDVKMKEKGDIPEGYSVSREKKERFSLILESASTNQTSMYLCASSLIRTDGGNQPQHFGDGTRLSIL.

The rearrangement links TRBV18 to TRBJ1-1, with D maybe TRBD1 (5 bases). This CDR3 is 13 amino acids long. Germline loops: CDR1 KGHSH, CDR2 LQKENI. Trimming took 5 bases from V and 1 from J, leaving 8 bases between them. DNA for the CDR3: TGTGCCAGCTCATTGGACACGAACACTGAAGCTTTCTTT. This gives the protein CASSLDTNTEAFF. Based on the CDR3 plus reference TRBV18 and TRBJ1-1, the full variable domain is NAGVMQNPRHLVRRRGQEARLRCSPMKGHSHVYWYRQLPEEGLKFMVYLQKENIIDESGMPKERFSAEFPKEGPSILRIQQVVRGDSAAYFCASSLDTNTEAFFGQGTRLTVV.

This clone was counted at least ten times. This chain connects TRBV13 to TRBJ2-5, with a tentative D call TRBD2 (6 bases). V shed 5 bases and J shed 4 bases, with 11 bases lying between them. The CDR3 runs 13 residues. Germline CDR1 PRHDT, CDR2 FYEKMQ (reference sequence). In nucleotides, the CDR3 is TGTGCCAGCAGCCCACGGGAGAGAGAGACCCAGTACTTC. The encoded protein is CASSPRERETQYF.

J is TRBJ2-5 and V is TRBV11-3; a weak D match, TRBD2 (6 bases). This CDR3 is built from 13 residues. Germline CDR1 is SGHNT and CDR2 is YENEEA. V was clipped by 0 bases and J by 10 bases, with 12 bases between them. Here the CDR3 reads CASSLEPGDNQYF. As DNA, the CDR3 is TGTGCCAGCAGCTTAGAACCGGGGGATAACCAGTACTTC. Drawing the rest from reference TRBV11-3 and TRBJ2-5, the complete variable domain is EAGVVQSPRYKIIEKKQPVAFWCNPISGHNTLYWYLQNLGQGPELLIRYENEEAVDDSQLPKDRFSAERLKGVDSTLKIQPAELGDSAVYLCASSLEPGDNQYFGPGTRLLVL.

This clone was observed a handful of times. The chain couples TRBV29-1 to TRBJ2-3, with D possibly TRBD1 on 6 matching bases. This CDR3 has 13 amino acids. Trimming left V 7 bases short and J 0 bases short, with 11 bases between. CDR1 SQVTM and CDR2 ANQGSEA come from the germline V gene. CDR3 in DNA: TGCAGCGCTCCCCAGGGGAGCACAGATACGCAGTATTTT. It specifies CSAPQGSTDTQYF.

The genes are TRBV5-1 and TRBJ2-7; tentatively, D is TRBD2 (6 bases). V lost 4 bases, J lost 1 base, and 15 bases lay in between. This CDR3 has 15 residues. Per germline, CDR1 SGHRS and CDR2 YFSETQ. CDR3: CASSPAGTLSYEQYF. CDR3 coding DNA: TGCGCCAGCAGCCCGGCCGGGACTCTGTCCTACGAGCAGTACTTC.

This clone was counted many times. The V call is TRBV30, the J call TRBJ2-3; tentatively, D is TRBD2 (7 bases). CDR1 and CDR2 (germline): GTSNPN, SVGIG (reference sequence). This CDR3 region has 16 residues. Trimming removed 3 bases from V and 1 base from J, with 17 bases in between. CDR3 protein: CAWRPIGGGGTDTQYF. In DNA, the CDR3 is TGTGCCTGGAGGCCTATAGGGGGGGGCGGCACAGATACGCAGTATTTT. The full variable domain, completed using reference TRBV30 and TRBJ2-3, is SQTIHQWPATLVQPVGSPLSLECTVEGTSNPNLYWYRQAAGRGLQLLFYSVGIGQISSEVPQNLSASRPQDRQFILSSKKLLLSDSGFYLCAWRPIGGGGTDTQYFGPGTRLTVL.